The 12 T cell receptor beta chains reported below all come from one sample, sequenced in a study of OX40 agonist ivuxolimab in advanced cancers. Sequencing was performed with immunoSEQ multiplex PCR; in TCRdb, only in-frame clones are kept and a portion is missing. The sample includes tens of thousands of clones, roughly 80% of them seen just once. The sample was CD4+ or CD8+ T cells sorted from blood, taken in a trial of the OX40 agonist ivuxolimab. Receptors were obtained from an adult with an advanced solid tumor such as melanoma, head and neck, liver or kidney cancer.

The chain carries TRBV28 and TRBJ2-7, with 8 bases aligning to TRBD2. V lost 2 bases to trimming and J lost 6 bases; unmatched junction nucleotides: 9. In germline, CDR1 is MDHEN, CDR2 SYDVKM. The CDR3 covers 15 residues. The CDR3: CASSLGIAGRSEQYF. CDR3 sequence (DNA): TGTGCCAGCAGTTTAGGGATAGCGGGGAGGAGCGAGCAGTACTTC.

The chain has TRBV7-3 and TRBJ1-2, with D unresolved. Germline CDR1 and CDR2: SGHTA and FQGTGA. The V gene lost 10 bases and the J gene lost 4 bases, with 13 bases spanning the gap. This CDR3 is built from 12 residues. The CDR3 coding sequence is TGTGCCACCGGGGAACGTTCCTATGGCTACACCTTC. Its protein product is CATGERSYGYTF.

This clone was seen a few times. This chain uses TRBV7-3 with TRBJ1-1; tentative D call: TRBD1 (6 bases). Germline V CDR1 and CDR2: SGHTA, FQGTGA. The V end lost 1 base, the J end lost 5 bases, and 11 bases lay between the germline ends. The length of the CDR3 is 14 residues. For the CDR3, the DNA is TGTGCCAGCAGCTTAAGGGGAACAGGGACTGAAGCTTTCTTT. Translation: CASSLRGTGTEAFF. Variable domain in full (rest from reference TRBV7-3 and TRBJ1-1): GAGVSQTPSNKVTEKGKYVELRCDPISGHTALYWYRQSLGQGPEFLIYFQGTGAADDSGLPNDRFFAVRPEGSVSTLKIQRTERGDSAVYLCASSLRGTGTEAFFGQGTRLTVV.

The J gene is TRBJ1-2, the V gene TRBV4-1; D is uncertain. Between the trimmed V and J ends, which lost 4 bases and 0 bases, there was a span of 12 bases. Germline loops: CDR1 MGHRA, CDR2 YSYEKL. This CDR3 is 15 amino acids long. CDR3 coding DNA: TGCGCCAGCAGCCGATCACCGGGAACTAACTATGGCTACACCTTC. It yields the protein CASSRSPGTNYGYTF.

J is TRBJ1-1 and V is TRBV11-3, with a weak D call TRBD1 (5 bases). V lost 0 bases, J lost 6 bases, and 14 bases lay in between. This CDR3 has 15 residues. Germline-derived CDR1 and CDR2 are SGHNT and YENEEA. The DNA for the CDR3 is TGTGCCAGCAGCTTAGATTCAAGGGGCGCGGCTGAAGCTTTCTTT. Translated, it gives CASSLDSRGAAEAFF.

This clone was counted once. The rearrangement joins TRBV6-1 to TRBJ2-5; D not resolved. The CDR3 is made up of 12 amino acids. Trimming took off 8 bases at V and 5 bases at J, with 12 bases between the two ends. The germline gives CDR1 MNHNS, CDR2 SASEGT. CDR3 sequence (DNA): TGTGCCAGCTCCCCCGCGCTGGAGACCCAGTACTTC. Encoded protein: CASSPALETQYF.

V usage is TRBV28 and J usage is TRBJ1-1; no clear D. CDR3 length equals 16 residues. Per germline, CDR1 MDHEN and CDR2 SYDVKM. Trimming took off 5 bases at V and 1 base at J, with 17 bases between the two ends. The CDR3 coding sequence is TGTGCCAGCAGTCTTCCGAATCCCGAACAGAACACTGAAGCTTTCTTT. This codes for CASSLPNPEQNTEAFF.

This chain connects TRBV7-3 to TRBJ2-1; 8 bases are shared with TRBD2. Germline values: CDR1 SGHTA, CDR2 FQGTGA. The V and J ends lost 5 bases and 6 bases, in that order; junction bases with no gene match: 9. The CDR3 is 15 amino acids. This CDR3 is CASSIGLAPLNEQFF. Written as DNA, the CDR3 is TGTGCCAGCAGCATAGGACTAGCCCCCCTCAATGAGCAGTTCTTC.

V and J are TRBV5-1 and TRBJ2-7; 8 bases map to TRBD2. V shed 0 bases and J 0 bases; nucleotides not matched to a gene: 8. Germline CDR1 reads SGHRS; CDR2 reads YFSETQ. This CDR3 has 17 residues. The CDR3 protein is CASSLGLGGESSYEQYF. CDR3 bases: TGCGCCAGCAGCTTGGGTCTCGGGGGGGAGAGCTCCTACGAGCAGTACTTC.

V usage is TRBV9 and J usage is TRBJ1-3; 7 bases map to TRBD1. Trimming took 2 bases from V and 0 from J; bases not matched to a gene: 14. The CDR3 is 19 residues long. Germline V gene sequence: CDR1 SGDLS, CDR2 YYNGEE. CDR3 DNA sequence: TGTGCCAGCAGCGTCCACGATACGGGACAGCCCTTCTCTGGAAACACCATATATTTT. Protein sequence: CASSVHDTGQPFSGNTIYF.

The chain has TRBV5-4 and TRBJ2-6; the D gene is possibly TRBD2 (6 bases). The CDR3 is 16 residues long. The germline V and J ends were trimmed by 7 bases and 0 bases, with 14 bases remaining between them. Germline CDR1 SGHNT, CDR2 YYREEE (reference sequence). In nucleotides, the CDR3 is TGTGCCAGCCGCTGGGGAGGAGTCTCTGGGGCCAACGTCCTGACTTTC. It specifies CASRWGGVSGANVLTF.

This rearrangement joins TRBV9 to TRBJ1-6; 7 bases map to TRBD1. Germline CDR1 SGDLS, CDR2 YYNGEE. The V segment lost 2 bases and the J segment 7 bases; nucleotides outside the gene matches: 6. The CDR3 spans 15 residues. The CDR3 spells CASSVTGEGNSPLHF. DNA for the CDR3: TGTGCCAGCAGCGTCACAGGGGAAGGCAATTCACCCCTCCACTTT.